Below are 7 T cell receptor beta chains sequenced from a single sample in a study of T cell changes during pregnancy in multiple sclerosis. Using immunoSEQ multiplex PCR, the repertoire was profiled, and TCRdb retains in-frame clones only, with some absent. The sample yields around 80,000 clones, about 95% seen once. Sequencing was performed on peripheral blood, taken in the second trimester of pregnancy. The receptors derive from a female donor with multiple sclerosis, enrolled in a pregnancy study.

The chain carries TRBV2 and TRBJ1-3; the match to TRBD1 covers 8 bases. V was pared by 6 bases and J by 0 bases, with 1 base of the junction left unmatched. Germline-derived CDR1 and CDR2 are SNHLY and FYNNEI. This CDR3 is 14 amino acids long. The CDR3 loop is CASRDRASGNTIYF. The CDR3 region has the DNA TGTGCCAGCAGGGACAGGGCCTCTGGAAACACCATATATTTT.

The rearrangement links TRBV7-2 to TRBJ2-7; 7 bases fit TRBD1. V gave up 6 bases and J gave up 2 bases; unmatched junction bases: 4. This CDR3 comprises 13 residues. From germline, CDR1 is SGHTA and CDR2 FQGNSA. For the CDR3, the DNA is TGTGCCAGCAGTTCGGGACAGCCCTACGAGCAGTACTTC. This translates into CASSSGQPYEQYF.

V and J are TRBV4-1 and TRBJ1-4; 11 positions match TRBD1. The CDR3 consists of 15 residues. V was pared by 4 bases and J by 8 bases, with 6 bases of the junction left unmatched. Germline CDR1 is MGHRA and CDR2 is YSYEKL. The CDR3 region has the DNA TGCGCCAGCAGCCGGGACAGGGGGGGCCAGGAAAAACTGTTTTTT. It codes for CASSRDRGGQEKLFF.

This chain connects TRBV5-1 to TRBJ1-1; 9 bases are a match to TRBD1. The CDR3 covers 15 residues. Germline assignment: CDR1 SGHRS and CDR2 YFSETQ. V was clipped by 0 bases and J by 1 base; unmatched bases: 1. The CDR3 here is CASSLGTGENTEAFF. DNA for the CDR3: TGCGCCAGCAGCTTGGGGACAGGGGAGAACACTGAAGCTTTCTTT.

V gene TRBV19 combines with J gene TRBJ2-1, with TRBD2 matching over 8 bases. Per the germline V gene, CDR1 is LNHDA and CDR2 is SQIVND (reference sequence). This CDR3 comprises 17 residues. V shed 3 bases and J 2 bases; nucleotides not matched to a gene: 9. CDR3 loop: CASSIGLAGVTYNEQFF. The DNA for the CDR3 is TGTGCCAGTAGTATCGGGCTAGCGGGCGTCACCTACAATGAGCAGTTCTTC.

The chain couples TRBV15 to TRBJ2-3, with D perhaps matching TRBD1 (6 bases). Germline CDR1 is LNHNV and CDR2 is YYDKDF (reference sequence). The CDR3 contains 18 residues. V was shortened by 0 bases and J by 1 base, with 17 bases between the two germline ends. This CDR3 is CATSRDPPGDGGTDTQYF. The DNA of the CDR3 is TGTGCCACCAGCAGAGACCCCCCAGGGGATGGGGGCACAGATACGCAGTATTTT.

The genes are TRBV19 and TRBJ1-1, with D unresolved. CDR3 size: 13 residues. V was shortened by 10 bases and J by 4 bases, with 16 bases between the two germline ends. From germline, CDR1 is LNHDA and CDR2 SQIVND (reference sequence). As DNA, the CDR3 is TGTGCCACCAGCAATGTTCGGGGCACTGAAGCTTTCTTT. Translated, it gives CATSNVRGTEAFF.